A single sample is the source of the 19 T cell receptor beta chains below, sequenced in a study of blood T cells in healthy people across ages (dated by TCRdb to about 2015). Library preparation employed 5' RACE. A second about 7 to 11 cycle PCR used a sample-barcoded 5' primer and a J-beta primer mix. TCRdb reprocessing: public reads trimmed at Q25 with fastp, clones called with MiXCR, in-frame beta chains kept. Rows merge per CDR3 protein into single entries with the most common DNA and genes. Recorded for this sample are approximately 2,000,000 distinct CDR3 sequences; about 39% of them occurred a single time. The ten biggest clones cover roughly 23% of the sample. The sequenced sample was blood. The source of these receptors is a human donor in good health.

The rearrangement uses TRBV7-2 and TRBJ2-3; D call uncertain. The V gene lost 1 base and the J gene lost 5 bases, with 13 bases spanning the gap. Per the germline V gene, CDR1 is SGHTA and CDR2 is FQGNSA. This CDR3 contains 15 residues. This chain's CDR3 is CASSLGRGRGDTQYF. In DNA form, the CDR3 reads TGTGCCAGCAGCTTAGGTCGAGGTAGAGGAGATACGCAGTATTTT. The full variable domain, with the rest looked up from reference TRBV7-2 and TRBJ2-3, is GAGVSQSPSNKVTEKGKDVELRCDPISGHTALYWYRQSLGQGLEFLIYFQGNSAPDKSGLPSDRFSAERTGGSVSTLTIQRTQQEDSAVYLCASSLGRGRGDTQYFGPGTRLTVL.

The chain has TRBV20-1 and TRBJ2-7; 8 bases match TRBD2. The germline V gene has CDR1 DFQATT and CDR2 SNEGSKA (reference sequence). This CDR3 contains 17 residues. The trim removed 0 bases at V and 0 bases at J, leaving 10 bases unmatched. The CDR3 DNA reads as TGCAGTGCTAGAGATTACCCTAGCGGGCAAAGCTCCTACGAGCAGTACTTC. Translated, it gives CSARDYPSGQSSYEQYF.

This rearrangement joins TRBV29-1 to TRBJ2-1; 9 bases fit TRBD1. Germline V gene lookup returns CDR1 SQVTM and CDR2 ANQGSEA. CDR3 length: 14 residues. J gave up 8 bases and V 2 bases, and 7 bases lay outside the gene matches. Written as DNA, the CDR3 is TGCAGCGTTGAACGAGGGACAGGGACCGATGAGCAGTTCTTC. Its protein product is CSVERGTGTDEQFF.

This clonotype was detected once. The V gene is TRBV6-2 or TRBV6-3, the J gene TRBJ2-1, with 7 bases lining up with TRBD1. The CDR3 extends over 16 amino acids. With 0 bases clipped from V and 7 bases from J, the junction kept 9 bases outside the gene matches. Germline CDR1 and CDR2: MNHEY and SVGEGT. CDR3: CASSYSKGGRPNEQFF. CDR3 DNA sequence: TGTGCCAGCAGTTACTCGAAAGGGGGCCGACCAAATGAGCAGTTCTTC.

The V gene is TRBV4-1, the J gene TRBJ2-2, with D uncertain. The CDR3 consists of 14 residues. V lost 1 base, J lost 4 bases, and 7 bases lay in between. In germline, CDR1 is MGHRA, CDR2 YSYEKL. In nucleotides, the CDR3 is TGCGCCAGCAGCCAAGTTAAGCGCACCGGGGAGCTGTTTTTT. It yields the protein CASSQVKRTGELFF.

As concerns this clonotype: A clone one base away is much larger, so this may be a read error. This chain connects TRBV29-1 to TRBJ2-4; 9 bases map to TRBD1. The germline V gene encodes CDR1 SQVTM and CDR2 ANQGSEA. The CDR3 extends over 13 amino acids. This chain's CDR3 is CGSQQGAASIQYF. CDR3 bases: TGCGGCTCCCAACAGGGGGCTGCGAGCATTCAGTACTTC.

The rearrangement joins TRBV4-2 to TRBJ2-2; 7 bases fit TRBD2. Germline V lookup: CDR1 LGHNA, CDR2 YNFKEQ. This CDR3 contains 17 residues. V shed 0 bases, J shed 3 bases, and the junction held 7 bases outside the gene matches. The CDR3 spells CASSQDMGGSDTGELFF. The CDR3 nucleotides read TGTGCCAGCAGCCAAGATATGGGGGGGAGCGACACCGGGGAGCTGTTTTTT.

The rearrangement uses TRBV7-2 and TRBJ2-1, with D possibly being TRBD2 (7 bases). Germline assignment: CDR1 SGHTA and CDR2 FQGNSA. The CDR3 extends over 15 amino acids. V was shortened by 1 base and J by 4 bases, with 11 bases between the two germline ends. The CDR3 DNA reads TGTGCCAGCAGCTTAGTGGGGGGGCTTTACAATGAGCAGTTCTTC. This encodes CASSLVGGLYNEQFF. The variable domain in full, with the rest retrieved from reference TRBV7-2 and TRBJ2-1, is GAGVSQSPSNKVTEKGKDVELRCDPISGHTALYWYRQSLGQGLEFLIYFQGNSAPDKSGLPSDRFSAERTGGSVSTLTIQRTQQEDSAVYLCASSLVGGLYNEQFFGPGTRLTVL.

The CDR3, as DNA: TGTGCCAGCAAGTCTCAGGGGGTTGGAAATGAGCAGTTCTTC. Its translation: CASKSQGVGNEQFF. The V gene is TRBV7-3, the J gene TRBJ2-1; 7 bases agree with TRBD1. J gave up 7 bases and V 7 bases, and 10 bases lay outside the gene matches. This CDR3 has 14 residues. Germline CDR1 SGHTA, CDR2 FQGTGA.

This clonotype showed up just a few times. The chain couples TRBV6-5 to TRBJ2-7; D is undetermined. This CDR3 region has 15 residues. Germline V gene data show CDR1 as MNHEY and CDR2 as SVGAGI. Between the trimmed V and J ends, which lost 2 bases and 0 bases, there was a span of 11 bases. The CDR3 sequence: CASSYKGHSSYEQYF. The CDR3 nucleotides are TGTGCCAGCAGTTACAAGGGTCATAGCTCCTACGAGCAGTACTTC.

This clonotype has a count of ten or more. CDR3 protein: CASSPQGDEQFF. As DNA, the CDR3 is TGCGCCAGCAGCCCGCAGGGCGATGAGCAGTTCTTC. The V call is TRBV5-1, the J call TRBJ2-1; tentatively, D is TRBD1 (5 bases). Germline V gives CDR1 SGHRS, CDR2 YFSETQ. The V and J ends lost 4 bases and 8 bases respectively, with 10 bases between them. This CDR3 spans 12 amino acids.

Only one count was recorded for this clonotype. The germline gene is not matched at one end of the junction; a read error may be the cause. The chain employs TRBV20-1 and TRBJ2-4; D is unresolved. Germline V gene lookup returns CDR1 DFQATT and CDR2 SNEGSKA (reference sequence). This CDR3 is 13 amino acids long. CDR3: CRASRLQTYIQYF. The CDR3 DNA is TGCAGGGCTAGTCGGTTACAGACGTACATTCAGTACTTC.

The chain carries TRBV2 and TRBJ2-7; tentative D call: TRBD1 (5 bases). Per germline, CDR1 SNHLY and CDR2 FYNNEI. The germline V and J ends were trimmed by 8 bases and 0 bases, with 14 bases remaining between them. This CDR3 contains 14 residues. CDR3 amino acids: CASHKDSVSYEQYF. CDR3 DNA: TGTGCCAGCCACAAAGACAGCGTCTCCTACGAGCAGTACTTC.

This chain uses TRBV7-3 with TRBJ1-2; 9 nucleotides agree with TRBD1. The CDR3 covers 14 residues. Germline lookup yields CDR1 SGHTA and CDR2 FQGTGA. V trimming: 5 bases; J trimming: 8 bases; junction bases outside the gene matches: 9. CDR3 sequence reads: CASSPRDRVNGYTF. The DNA for the CDR3 is TGTGCCAGCAGCCCCCGGGACAGGGTTAACGGCTACACCTTC.

This clonotype was counted only a few times. The chain couples TRBV18 to TRBJ2-3; D unclear. The CDR3 is 13 amino acids. V was pared by 5 bases and J by 3 bases, with 9 bases between. Germline V gene sequence: CDR1 KGHSH, CDR2 LQKENI. CDR3 sequence (DNA): TGTGCCAGCTCAAGTTCCGCGACAGATACGCAGTATTTT. It specifies CASSSSATDTQYF.

This sequence joins TRBV7-2 and TRBJ2-6; D unclear. Germline loops: CDR1 SGHTA, CDR2 FQGNSA. The V and J ends lost 1 base and 4 bases respectively, with 11 bases between them. CDR3 length: 16 amino acids. The CDR3 DNA follows: TGTGCCAGCAGCTTAGTTAGTTGGGCCGGGGCCAACGTCCTGACTTTC. Its translation: CASSLVSWAGANVLTF.

This clonotype occurred once. V gene TRBV5-1 combines with J gene TRBJ2-3, with D tentatively TRBD1 or TRBD2 (5 bases each). The V end lost 7 bases, the J end lost 2 bases, and 17 bases lay between the germline ends. The germline V gene encodes CDR1 SGHRS and CDR2 YFSETQ. CDR3 length: 15 residues. Written as DNA, the CDR3 is TGCGCCAGCCAAACAACGAGGGGTTCCACAGATACGCAGTATTTT. Protein: CASQTTRGSTDTQYF. The full variable domain, rest sourced from reference TRBV5-1 and TRBJ2-3, is KAGVTQTPRYLIKTRGQQVTLSCSPISGHRSVSWYQQTPGQGLQFLFEYFSETQRNKGNFPGRFSGRQFSNSRSEMNVSTLELGDSALYLCASQTTRGSTDTQYFGPGTRLTVL.

The chain joins TRBV20-1 to TRBJ1-1, with TRBD1 matching 7 bases. V lost 5 bases to trimming and J lost 1 base; unmatched junction nucleotides: 4. This CDR3 has 13 amino acids. The V gene's germline CDR1 is DFQATT and CDR2 SNEGSKA (reference sequence). The CDR3 nucleotides are TGCAGTGCTGGGGGGACAGCGAACACTGAAGCTTTCTTT. Its translation: CSAGGTANTEAFF.

The gene calls are TRBV7-2 and TRBJ1-2; 8 positions agree with TRBD1. The V gene end was trimmed by 2 bases and the J gene end by 6 bases; junction bases not matched to a gene: 5. The CDR3 has 14 amino acids. Germline CDR1 reads SGHTA; CDR2 reads FQGNSA. DNA for the CDR3: TGTGCCAGCAGCTTACAGGGGGCGCAAAATGGCTACACCTTC. As protein: CASSLQGAQNGYTF.